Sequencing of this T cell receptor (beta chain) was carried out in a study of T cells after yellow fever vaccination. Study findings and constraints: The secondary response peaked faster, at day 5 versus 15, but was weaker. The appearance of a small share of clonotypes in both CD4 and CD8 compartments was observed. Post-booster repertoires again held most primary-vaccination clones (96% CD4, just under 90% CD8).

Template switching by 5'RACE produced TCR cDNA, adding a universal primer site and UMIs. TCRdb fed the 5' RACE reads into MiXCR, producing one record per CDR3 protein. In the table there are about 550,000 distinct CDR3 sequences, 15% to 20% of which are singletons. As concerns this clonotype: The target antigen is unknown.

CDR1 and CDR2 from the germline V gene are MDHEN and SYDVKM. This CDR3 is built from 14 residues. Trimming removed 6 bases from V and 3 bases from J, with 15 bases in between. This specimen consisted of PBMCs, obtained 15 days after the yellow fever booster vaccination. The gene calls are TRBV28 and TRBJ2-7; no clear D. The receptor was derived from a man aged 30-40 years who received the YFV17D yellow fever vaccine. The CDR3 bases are TGTGCCAGCAGCTCCCAACCCAGTCTCTACGAGCAGTACTTC. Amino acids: CASSSQPSLYEQYF.